A single sample is the source of the 29 T cell receptor beta chains below, sequenced in a study of T cell responses to AZD1222 COVID-19 vaccine. Profiled with immunoSEQ multiplex PCR; TCRdb holds only in-frame clones, not every one. The sample includes about 70,000 clones, roughly 89% of them seen just once. The material was peripheral blood, obtained on day 0 of AZD1222 vaccination. These TCRs come from an adult in good health.

The rearrangement uses TRBV5-1 and TRBJ1-1, with D uncertain. Looked up from germline, CDR1 is SGHRS and CDR2 is YFSETQ. Trimming pared 0 bases from V and 6 bases from J, leaving 18 bases between. The CDR3 spans 16 residues. CDR3 DNA sequence: TGCGCCAGCAGCTTGGCCGGATCGGGGAGTAGGGCTGAAGCTTTCTTT. Residues: CASSLAGSGSRAEAFF.

J is TRBJ1-2 and V is TRBV18; a possible D gene is TRBD1 (6 bases). The CDR3 covers 16 residues. CDR1 and CDR2 from the germline V gene are KGHSH and LQKENI. Trimming shortened V by 5 bases and J by 2 bases, and 18 bases separated the two germline ends. Here the CDR3 reads CASSEFRDTSNYGYTF. The CDR3, as DNA: TGTGCCAGCTCAGAATTCCGGGACACATCCAACTATGGCTACACCTTC. The full variable domain, completed using reference TRBV18 and TRBJ1-2, is NAGVMQNPRHLVRRRGQEARLRCSPMKGHSHVYWYRQLPEEGLKFMVYLQKENIIDESGMPKERFSAEFPKEGPSILRIQQVVRGDSAAYFCASSEFRDTSNYGYTFGSGTRLTVV.

The rearrangement links TRBV4-1 to TRBJ1-4, with D unclear. The V gene's germline CDR1 is MGHRA and CDR2 YSYEKL. The CDR3 has 11 residues. Deletions cut 2 bases from V and 8 bases from J, with 3 bases between. CDR3 region: CASSQLEKLFF. The CDR3 DNA reads TGCGCCAGCAGCCAATTAGAAAAACTGTTTTTT.

This clone appeared once. This chain connects TRBV6-1 to TRBJ2-4, with D perhaps assigned TRBD1 or TRBD2 (5 bases each). The V and J ends lost 1 base and 6 bases respectively, with 16 bases between them. CDR1 and CDR2 from the germline V gene are MNHNS and SASEGT. The length of the CDR3 is 16 residues. Written as DNA, the CDR3 is TGTGCCAGCAGTGAAGTAGGAGCTGGGACCCTAAACATTCAGTACTTC. Protein product: CASSEVGAGTLNIQYF.

The rearrangement links TRBV5-1 to TRBJ1-1, with TRBD1 as a possible D gene (6 bases). V was cut by 2 bases and J by 4 bases, with 9 bases left in between. The germline CDR1 and CDR2 sequences are SGHRS and YFSETQ. The CDR3 consists of 13 residues. The CDR3 loop is CASSFQGFTEAFF. CDR3 DNA: TGCGCCAGCAGCTTTCAGGGGTTCACTGAAGCTTTCTTT. Using reference TRBV5-1 and TRBJ1-1 for the parts outside the CDR3, the full variable domain is KAGVTQTPRYLIKTRGQQVTLSCSPISGHRSVSWYQQTPGQGLQFLFEYFSETQRNKGNFPGRFSGRQFSNSRSEMNVSTLELGDSALYLCASSFQGFTEAFFGQGTRLTVV.

V is TRBV4-1 and J is TRBJ2-5; TRBD2 aligns across 7 bases. The V and J ends lost 1 base and 2 bases, in that order; junction bases with no gene match: 4. Germline lookup yields CDR1 MGHRA and CDR2 YSYEKL. This CDR3 has 15 residues. The CDR3 DNA follows: TGCGCCAGCAGCCAAGGACTAGCTACTCAAGAGACCCAGTACTTC. Protein: CASSQGLATQETQYF.

The DNA for the CDR3 is TGTGCCAGCAGCGTAGAAGGCGCCGGGGAGCTGTTTTTT. Translating gives CASSVEGAGELFF. The chain couples TRBV9 to TRBJ2-2, with D unresolved. The CDR3 consists of 13 residues. Germline values: CDR1 SGDLS, CDR2 YYNGEE. Trimming shortened V by 0 bases and J by 6 bases, and 6 bases separated the two germline ends.

The rearrangement joins TRBV7-9 to TRBJ2-6; D uncertain. The V gene's germline CDR1 is SEHNR and CDR2 FQNEAQ (reference sequence). This CDR3 contains 16 residues. Trimming removed 5 bases from V and 2 bases from J, with 13 bases in between. The CDR3 here is CASSPGLPPGANVLTF. The DNA of the CDR3 is TGTGCCAGCAGCCCGGGTCTTCCGCCTGGGGCCAACGTCCTGACTTTC.

The rearrangement uses TRBV2 and TRBJ2-3; D is undetermined. The CDR3 contains 14 residues. Trimming stripped 0 bases from V and 6 bases from J, with 10 bases between. CDR1 is SNHLY, CDR2 FYNNEI, per germline. The CDR3 DNA is TGTGCCAGCAGTGAAGCGCCTAGTTCTGATACGCAGTATTTT. Amino acids: CASSEAPSSDTQYF.

The rearrangement links TRBV24-1 to TRBJ1-2; weak D call: TRBD1 (5 bases). The CDR3 is made up of 14 amino acids. CDR1 and CDR2 from the germline V gene are KGHDR and SFDVKD. V lost 3 bases and J lost 1, with 8 bases in between. The CDR3 bases are TGTGCCACCAGTGATGGGGGGTATAACTATGGCTACACCTTC. The encoded protein is CATSDGGYNYGYTF.

The V call is TRBV11-2, the J call TRBJ2-3, with D possibly TRBD1 on 6 matching bases. The CDR3 totals 15 residues. CDR1 is SGHAT, CDR2 FQNNGV, per germline. V lost 3 bases to trimming and J lost 3 bases, with 13 bases between them. The CDR3 bases are TGTGCCAGCAGCTTGGGGACACCTACAACAGATACGCAGTATTTT. Translation: CASSLGTPTTDTQYF. The full variable domain, its missing parts supplied by reference TRBV11-2 and TRBJ2-3, is EAGVAQSPRYKIIEKRQSVAFWCNPISGHATLYWYQQILGQGPKLLIQFQNNGVVDDSQLPKDRFSAERLKGVDSTLKIQPAKLEDSAVYLCASSLGTPTTDTQYFGPGTRLTVL.

The chain joins TRBV6-4 to TRBJ1-1; D possibly corresponds to TRBD1 (6 bases). Germline CDR1 and CDR2: MRHNA and SNTAGT. V was trimmed by 6 bases and J by 0 bases, leaving 11 bases between them. CDR3 size: 14 residues. This CDR3 reads CASSPDRLNTEAFF. DNA for the CDR3: TGTGCCAGCAGCCCGGACAGATTGAACACTGAAGCTTTCTTT.

The chain joins TRBV27 to TRBJ1-1; perhaps TRBD1 as D (5 bases). Germline V CDR1 and CDR2: MNHEY, SMNVEV (reference sequence). V gave up 1 base and J gave up 4 bases, with 13 bases separating them. The CDR3 totals 15 residues. This chain's CDR3 is CASSLFGGMGTEAFF. The CDR3 DNA is TGTGCCAGCAGTTTATTTGGGGGTATGGGCACTGAAGCTTTCTTT.

CDR3 sequence (DNA): TGTGCCAGCAGCAAATTAGGGCTGGATACGCAGTATTTT. Its protein is CASSKLGLDTQYF. The chain employs TRBV12-3 or TRBV12-4 and TRBJ2-3, with D unclear. The CDR3 has 13 amino acids. V was clipped by 6 bases and J by 6 bases, with 13 bases between them.

This clone appeared once. CDR3 residues: CASSFTQALSGNTIYF. In DNA, the CDR3 is TGTGCCAGCAGCTTTACACAGGCTCTCTCTGGAAACACCATATATTTT. The chain has TRBV7-2 and TRBJ1-3; tentatively, D is TRBD1 (5 bases). Germline V gene data show CDR1 as SGHTA and CDR2 as FQGNSA. The length of the CDR3 is 16 residues. V gave up 3 bases and J gave up 0 bases, with 12 bases separating them. Filled out from reference TRBV7-2 and TRBJ1-3, the complete variable domain reads GAGVSQSPSNKVTEKGKDVELRCDPISGHTALYWYRQSLGQGLEFLIYFQGNSAPDKSGLPSDRFSAERTGGSVSTLTIQRTQQEDSAVYLCASSFTQALSGNTIYFGEGSWLTVV.

The chain couples TRBV5-6 to TRBJ2-2; D tentatively fits TRBD1 or TRBD2 (5 bases each). This CDR3 is built from 16 residues. CDR1 and CDR2 from the germline V gene are SGHDT and YYEEEE. Trimming removed 4 bases at V and 4 bases at J, with 17 bases between. The DNA for the CDR3 is TGTGCCAGCAGCCCGAGGGGCCCTCGGGTCACCGGGGAGCTGTTTTTT. Residues: CASSPRGPRVTGELFF.

The chain combines TRBV6-2 or TRBV6-3 with TRBJ2-2; 8 bases are a match to TRBD1. Per germline, CDR1 MNHEY and CDR2 SVGEGT. V lost 2 bases, J lost 7 bases, and 9 bases stayed unmatched. The CDR3 length is 16 residues. The CDR3 loop reads CASSYTQMTGVGELFF. CDR3 in DNA: TGTGCCAGCAGTTACACACAGATGACAGGGGTCGGGGAGCTGTTTTTT.

The chain uses TRBV19 and TRBJ1-2, with unresolved D. The CDR3 runs to 14 residues. The germline V gene has CDR1 LNHDA and CDR2 SQIVND (reference sequence). V was pared by 3 bases and J by 4 bases, with 12 bases between. CDR3 DNA: TGTGCCAGTAGTATTAACTTGCGGGGCTATGGCTACACCTTC. It specifies CASSINLRGYGYTF.

With regard to this clone: One end of the junction fails to match germline, which may point to a read error. The chain carries TRBV7-7 and TRBJ2-5; TRBD1 might be the D (6 bases). This CDR3 region has 16 residues. The germline V gene encodes CDR1 SSHAT and CDR2 FNYEAQ (reference sequence). CDR3 sequence: CASSLGQGSFGQTQYF. The CDR3 DNA sequence: TGTGCTAGCAGCTTAGGTCAGGGGTCCTTTGGTCAGACCCAGTACTTC. The whole variable domain, filled in from reference TRBV7-7 and TRBJ2-5, reads GAGVSQSPRYKVTKRGQDVTLRCDPISSHATLYWYQQALGQGPEFLTYFNYEAQPDKSGLPSDRFSAERPEGSISTLTIQRTEQRDSAMYRCASSLGQGSFGQTQYFGPGTRLLVL.

The chain recombines TRBV12-3 or TRBV12-4 with TRBJ1-1; 8 bases match TRBD1. The J segment lost 8 bases and the V segment lost 1 base, leaving 3 bases of the junction unmatched. The CDR3 is made up of 13 amino acids. This CDR3 is CASSLVDRGEAFF. The CDR3 DNA follows: TGTGCCAGCAGTTTAGTTGACAGGGGAGAAGCTTTCTTT.

This clone was observed a handful of times. This chain joins TRBV9 and TRBJ1-5; D is ambiguous. Germline loops: CDR1 SGDLS, CDR2 YYNGEE. Trimming cost V 4 bases and J 6 bases, with 14 bases left between them. This CDR3 comprises 14 residues. Here the CDR3 DNA reads TGTGCCAGCAGCAGGGAGGGATCGAGTCAGCCCCAGCATTTT. Protein product: CASSREGSSQPQHF.

The rearrangement uses TRBV5-4 and TRBJ1-1; maybe TRBD1 (6 bases). The germline gives CDR1 SGHNT, CDR2 YYREEE (reference sequence). V dropped 3 bases and J dropped 1 base, with 13 bases sitting between them. This CDR3 has 15 residues. CDR3 sequence: CASSSRLGGNTEAFF. The DNA of the CDR3 is TGTGCCAGCAGCTCCCGACTAGGGGGGAACACTGAAGCTTTCTTT.

V usage is TRBV5-5 and J usage is TRBJ1-5, with unresolved D. The CDR3 is 15 residues long. The V and J ends lost 0 bases and 2 bases respectively, with 9 bases between them. Germline V CDR1 and CDR2: SGHKS, YYEKEE (reference sequence). CDR3 DNA sequence: TGTGCCAGCAGCTTGGCTGGGGTAGGCAATCAGCCCCAGCATTTT. Amino acid sequence: CASSLAGVGNQPQHF. The full variable domain, completed using reference TRBV5-5 and TRBJ1-5, is DAGVTQSPTHLIKTRGQQVTLRCSPISGHKSVSWYQQVLGQGPQFIFQYYEKEERGRGNFPDRFSARQFPNYSSELNVNALLLGDSALYLCASSLAGVGNQPQHFGDGTRLSIL.

This clone was recorded once. The genes are TRBV4-2 and TRBJ1-2; a weak D match, TRBD1 (5 bases). The germline V gene encodes CDR1 LGHNA and CDR2 YNFKEQ. V lost 1 base to trimming and J lost 1 base, with 10 bases between them. The CDR3 extends over 15 amino acids. The CDR3 DNA follows: TGTGCCAGCAGCCAAGGGGAGGGGAATAACTATGGCTACACCTTC. This encodes CASSQGEGNNYGYTF.

The gene calls are TRBV12-3 or TRBV12-4 and TRBJ2-2; D is unclear. Trimming stripped 7 bases from V and 6 bases from J, with 9 bases between. This CDR3 has 12 amino acids. CDR3 nucleotides: TGTGCCAGCAAAGAAGTTCCCGGGGAGCTGTTTTTT. Translation: CASKEVPGELFF.

The rearrangement links TRBV5-1 to TRBJ1-4; D might be TRBD1 (6 bases). The CDR3 is 14 amino acids. CDR1 SGHRS and CDR2 YFSETQ come from the germline V gene. V lost 3 bases, J lost 6 bases, and 12 bases lay in between. The DNA for the CDR3 is TGCGCCAGCAGCTCGGGACAAGGGGATGAAAAACTGTTTTTT. It is translated as CASSSGQGDEKLFF.

This chain links TRBV6-2 or TRBV6-3 with TRBJ1-4, with TRBD1 identical over 10 bases. CDR1 MNHEY and CDR2 SVGEGT come from the germline V gene. There are 17 residues in the CDR3. V lost 2 bases and J lost 7; bases outside the gene matches: 10. The CDR3 protein is CASSYGTGDEQSEKLFF. In nucleotides, the CDR3 is TGTGCCAGCAGTTACGGGACAGGGGACGAGCAAAGTGAAAAACTGTTTTTT.

The chain employs TRBV18 and TRBJ1-6; D is perhaps TRBD1 (5 bases). This CDR3 comprises 15 residues. The V and J ends lost 2 bases and 7 bases respectively, with 12 bases between them. CDR1 is KGHSH and CDR2 is LQKENI in the germline V gene. CDR3 DNA: TGTGCCAGCTCACCAGAGGGACTGCCGAATTCACCCCTCCACTTT. Translating it yields CASSPEGLPNSPLHF.

The chain is built from TRBV6-5 and TRBJ2-3, with 14 positions matching TRBD2. Germline V CDR1 and CDR2: MNHEY, SVGAGI. The CDR3 is made up of 15 amino acids. Germline trimming cut 5 bases from V and 10 bases from J; bases unmatched to any gene: 8. DNA of the CDR3: TGTGCCAGCAGTAGGACTAGCGGGGGGCCGGGGGCGCAGTATTTT. It is translated as CASSRTSGGPGAQYF.